The 32 T cell receptor beta chains reported below all come from one sample, sequenced in a study of blood T cell repertoires in COVID-19. Measured with immunoSEQ multiplex PCR; TCRdb has only the in-frame clones, and not every one. Of approximately 50,000 clones in the sample, around 73% were seen once. What was sequenced was PBMCs or T cells enriched from blood (not recorded which). Receptors originate from a woman aged 50 to 60 with acute COVID-19.

This CDR3 is CASTSERHEQFF. For the CDR3, the DNA is TGTGCCAGCACCTCCGAGCGGCATGAGCAGTTCTTC. The chain combines TRBV3-1 (or the pseudogene TRBV3-2) with TRBJ2-1; maybe TRBD2 (5 bases). Per germline, CDR1 LGHDT and CDR2 YNNKEL (reference sequence). The ends were cut back, 7 bases at V and 8 bases at J, with 12 bases in the middle. The CDR3 is 12 residues long.

The chain uses TRBV7-8 and TRBJ1-2, with D maybe TRBD1 (6 bases). From germline, CDR1 is SGHVS and CDR2 FQNEAQ. Trimming stripped 4 bases from V and 8 bases from J, with 17 bases between. The CDR3 has 14 amino acids. The CDR3 DNA is TGTGCCAGCAGCTCTCAGGGGCGGACGAACGGCTACACCTTC. It yields the protein CASSSQGRTNGYTF.

This clone was detected only once. The V call is TRBV3-1 (or the pseudogene TRBV3-2), the J call TRBJ1-6; 8 bases agree with TRBD1. V shed 0 bases and J 9 bases; nucleotides not matched to a gene: 4. The CDR3 is 15 residues long. In germline, CDR1 is LGHDT, CDR2 YNNKEL (reference sequence). CDR3: CASSQDRGPISPLHF. The CDR3 DNA is TGTGCCAGCAGCCAAGACAGGGGGCCGATTTCACCCCTCCACTTT.

This chain links TRBV9 with TRBJ1-3; weak D call: TRBD1 (5 bases). The CDR3 covers 14 residues. Germline V lookup: CDR1 SGDLS, CDR2 YYNGEE. The germline V and J ends were trimmed by 6 bases and 0 bases, with 10 bases remaining between them. CDR3 amino acids: CASNGGTSGNTIYF. The CDR3 nucleotides are TGTGCCAGCAATGGGGGGACCTCTGGAAACACCATATATTTT. Drawing the rest from reference TRBV9 and TRBJ1-3, the complete variable domain is DSGVTQTPKHLITATGQRVTLRCSPRSGDLSVYWYQQSLDQGLQFLIQYYNGEERAKGNILERFSAQQFPDLHSELNLSSLELGDSALYFCASNGGTSGNTIYFGEGSWLTVV.

This clone was observed once. The J gene is TRBJ2-1, the V gene TRBV7-2, with 13 bases aligning to TRBD2. The germline CDR1 and CDR2 sequences are SGHTA and FQGNSA. CDR3 size: 16 residues. The V and J ends lost 1 base and 6 bases, in that order; junction bases with no gene match: 3. The CDR3 reads CASSLGGLAGRNEQFF. The DNA of the CDR3 is TGTGCCAGCAGCTTAGGGGGACTAGCGGGGCGCAATGAGCAGTTCTTC.

The chain links TRBV6-6 to TRBJ2-2, with D possibly TRBD1 on 6 matching bases. The CDR3 is made up of 18 amino acids. V lost 5 bases to trimming and J lost 1 base, with 20 bases between them. The germline CDR1 and CDR2 sequences are MNHNY and SVGAGI (reference sequence). This chain's CDR3 is CASSRLQGPRRNTGELFF. The CDR3 nucleotides read TGTGCCAGCAGTCGGTTGCAGGGGCCCCGACGGAACACCGGGGAGCTGTTTTTT.

The genes are TRBV2 and TRBJ2-2; no clear D. Trimming removed 5 bases from V and 3 bases from J, with 7 bases in between. The CDR3 length is 13 residues. Germline values: CDR1 SNHLY, CDR2 FYNNEI. In nucleotides, the CDR3 is TGTGCCAGCAGTAACAGCTACACCGGGGAGCTGTTTTTT. Translation: CASSNSYTGELFF.

This chain connects TRBV29-1 to TRBJ2-1, with TRBD2 identical over 12 bases. Germline-derived CDR1 and CDR2 are SQVTM and ANQGSEA. J lost 4 bases, V lost 7 bases, and 14 bases had no gene match. This CDR3 spans 17 amino acids. The chain's CDR3 is CSAKGGPSGGVYNEQFF. Here the CDR3 DNA reads TGCAGCGCCAAGGGGGGGCCTAGCGGGGGGGTTTACAATGAGCAGTTCTTC.

The chain recombines TRBV5-6 with TRBJ1-1; D is unclear. Trimming stripped 4 bases from V and 0 bases from J, with 16 bases between. Germline values: CDR1 SGHDT, CDR2 YYEEEE. The CDR3 runs 16 residues. The CDR3 protein is CASSQRHHFMNTEAFF. For the CDR3, the DNA is TGTGCCAGCAGCCAGAGACACCATTTCATGAACACTGAAGCTTTCTTT.

Only one count was recorded for this clone. The rearrangement uses TRBV2 and TRBJ2-7; 9 positions match TRBD1. The CDR3 has 16 residues. CDR1 is SNHLY, CDR2 FYNNEI, per germline. J lost 0 bases, V lost 4 bases, and 7 bases had no gene match. This CDR3 reads CASSALTGGSSYEQYF. CDR3 nucleotide sequence: TGTGCCAGCAGTGCCCTGACAGGGGGTAGCTCCTACGAGCAGTACTTC.

This chain uses TRBV12-3 or TRBV12-4 with TRBJ1-1; TRBD1 matches 8 bases. Trimming cost V 6 bases and J 7 bases; bases outside gene matches: 7. The CDR3 runs to 13 residues. Here the CDR3 DNA reads TGTGCCAGCAGGCGGACAGGGATTGATGAAGCTTTCTTT. Residues: CASRRTGIDEAFF.

CDR3 sequence reads: CSASRDGYTF. In DNA form, the CDR3 reads TGCAGTGCTAGCAGGGATGGCTACACCTTC. The rearrangement links TRBV20-1 to TRBJ1-2; tentative D call: TRBD1 (5 bases). The CDR3 has 10 residues. Germline values: CDR1 DFQATT, CDR2 SNEGSKA (reference sequence). V was pared by 3 bases and J by 6 bases, with 5 bases between.

In the case of this clone: One end of the junction fails to match germline, which may point to a read error. This chain connects TRBV4-2 to TRBJ1-5, with no clear D. This CDR3 contains 15 residues. Germline CDR1 and CDR2: LGHNA and YNFKEQ. In DNA form, the CDR3 reads TGTGCCGGCAGCCAAGCTAGAGGAGGAAATCAGCCCCAGCATTTT. Translating gives CAGSQARGGNQPQHF.

This clone was seen a few times. The chain has TRBV3-1 (or the pseudogene TRBV3-2) and TRBJ1-2, with D possibly TRBD1 on 5 matching bases. CDR3 size: 12 residues. The germline CDR1 and CDR2 sequences are LGHDT and YNNKEL (reference sequence). The ends were cut back, 3 bases at V and 8 bases at J, with 10 bases in the middle. The CDR3 is CASSHQGGGYTF. CDR3 bases: TGTGCCAGCAGCCACCAGGGCGGAGGCTACACCTTC.

CDR3 nucleotide sequence: TGTGCCACCAGTGGCCTGTCGAAAAACAACTATGGCTACACCTTC. It translates to CATSGLSKNNYGYTF. This chain uses TRBV15 with TRBJ1-2; D is undetermined. CDR3 length equals 15 residues. CDR1 LNHNV and CDR2 YYDKDF come from the germline V gene (reference sequence). V lost 6 bases and J 2 bases, leaving 16 bases between the germline ends. Combining the CDR3 with reference TRBV15 and TRBJ1-2 gives the whole variable domain DAMVIQNPRYQVTQFGKPVTLSCSQTLNHNVMYWYQQKSSQAPKLLFHYYDKDFNNEADTPDNFQSRRPNTSFCFLDIRSPGLGDTAMYLCATSGLSKNNYGYTFGSGTRLTVV.

This rearrangement joins TRBV5-1 to TRBJ1-2; 8 bases are shared with TRBD1. Germline V CDR1 and CDR2: SGHRS, YFSETQ. Trimming took 3 bases from V and 3 from J; bases not matched to a gene: 10. The CDR3 covers 16 residues. Here the CDR3 reads CASSSQRTGSDYGYTF. The DNA of the CDR3 is TGCGCCAGCAGCTCTCAAAGGACAGGGTCAGACTATGGCTACACCTTC.

CDR3 DNA sequence: TGCGCCAGCAGCCCAACAGGGGATAGCAATCAGCCCCAGCATTTT. This encodes CASSPTGDSNQPQHF. J is TRBJ1-5 and V is TRBV5-1, with TRBD1 identical over 7 bases. Trimming removed 4 bases from V and 0 bases from J; junction bases left unmatched: 4. This CDR3 comprises 15 residues. Germline V lookup: CDR1 SGHRS, CDR2 YFSETQ.

J is TRBJ1-5 and V is TRBV30; 10 bases align to TRBD1. CDR1 is GTSNPN and CDR2 is SVGIG in the germline V gene (reference sequence). Trimming took 3 bases from V and 5 from J; bases not matched to a gene: 10. The CDR3 runs to 16 residues. CDR3 DNA: TGTGCCTGGAGCCTGGGACAGGGGACATCTGATCAGCCCCAGCATTTT. This translates into CAWSLGQGTSDQPQHF. Using reference TRBV30 and TRBJ1-5 for the parts outside the CDR3, the full variable domain is SQTIHQWPATLVQPVGSPLSLECTVEGTSNPNLYWYRQAAGRGLQLLFYSVGIGQISSEVPQNLSASRPQDRQFILSSKKLLLSDSGFYLCAWSLGQGTSDQPQHFGDGTRLSIL.

The rearrangement links TRBV3-1 (or the pseudogene TRBV3-2) to TRBJ2-5, with unresolved D. With 1 base removed from V and 4 bases from J, the gap between germline ends came to 13 bases. The germline CDR1 and CDR2 sequences are LGHDT and YNNKEL (reference sequence). This CDR3 spans 15 amino acids. The CDR3 nucleotides read TGTGCCAGCAGCCAAGGGCAGGCCTTCTTAGAGACCCAGTACTTC. Its translation: CASSQGQAFLETQYF.

The chain is built from TRBV27 and TRBJ1-4; tentative D call: TRBD1 (6 bases). The germline V gene encodes CDR1 MNHEY and CDR2 SMNVEV (reference sequence). Trimming shortened V by 3 bases and J by 8 bases, and 13 bases separated the two germline ends. The CDR3 contains 14 residues. CDR3 coding DNA: TGTGCCAGCAGTTTTCTAGGGGGAAGAGAAAAACTGTTTTTT. It specifies CASSFLGGREKLFF. Full variable domain (outside the CDR3, taken from reference TRBV27 and TRBJ1-4): EAQVTQNPRYLITVTGKKLTVTCSQNMNHEYMSWYRQDPGLGLRQIYYSMNVEVTDKGDVPEGYKVSRKEKRNFPLILESPSPNQTSLYFCASSFLGGREKLFFGSGTQLSVL.

This clone was observed a single time. The chain couples TRBV9 to TRBJ2-3; TRBD1 matches at 11 bases. The J segment lost 5 bases and the V segment lost 4 bases, leaving 12 bases of the junction unmatched. The CDR3 is made up of 17 amino acids. The germline CDR1 and CDR2 sequences are SGDLS and YYNGEE. The CDR3 reads CASSPLGQGVAGDTQYF. CDR3 DNA sequence: TGTGCCAGCAGCCCTTTGGGACAGGGGGTTGCAGGAGATACGCAGTATTTT.

The table lists this clone with many counts. J is TRBJ1-6 and V is TRBV2; 8 positions agree with TRBD1. CDR1 is SNHLY and CDR2 is FYNNEI in the germline V gene. The length of the CDR3 is 14 residues. V dropped 2 bases and J dropped 10; count of bases not matched to a gene: 4. Written as DNA, the CDR3 is TGTGCCAGCAGTGAAAGGGACAGGAGCTCACCCCTCCACTTT. Its translation: CASSERDRSSPLHF. The full variable domain, in which reference TRBV2 and TRBJ1-6 provide the parts outside the CDR3, is EPEVTQTPSHQVTQMGQEVILRCVPISNHLYFYWYRQILGQKVEFLVSFYNNEISEKSEIFDDQFSVERPDGSNFTLKIRSTKLEDSAMYFCASSERDRSSPLHFGNGTRLTVT.

The chain joins TRBV11-3 to TRBJ2-7; D remains ambiguous. The CDR3 runs 12 residues. V gave up 5 bases and J gave up 2 bases, with 7 bases separating them. The germline V gene encodes CDR1 SGHNT and CDR2 YENEEA. In nucleotides, the CDR3 is TGTGCCAGCAGCCCAGGTACCTACGAGCAGTACTTC. This translates into CASSPGTYEQYF.

The chain couples TRBV5-8 to TRBJ2-1; D may be TRBD2 (6 bases). This CDR3 has 15 amino acids. The V gene's germline CDR1 is SGHTS and CDR2 YDEGEE. V was shortened by 1 base and J by 5 bases, with 13 bases between the two germline ends. CDR3 sequence reads: CASSLSLGGNNEQFF. The CDR3 nucleotides are TGTGCCAGCAGCTTGTCTCTAGGAGGGAACAATGAGCAGTTCTTC.

The chain uses TRBV30 and TRBJ1-6; weak D call: TRBD1 (6 bases). Between the trimmed V and J ends, which lost 5 bases and 2 bases, there was a span of 16 bases. In germline, CDR1 is GTSNPN, CDR2 SVGIG (reference sequence). This CDR3 spans 16 amino acids. The CDR3 nucleotides read TGTGCCTGGGGTCTGTCAGGGGCGACCTATAATTCACCCCTCCACTTT. This codes for CAWGLSGATYNSPLHF.

The table lists this clone with a count of one. The chain employs TRBV28 and TRBJ1-1; no firm D call. Germline lookup yields CDR1 MDHEN and CDR2 SYDVKM. The CDR3 runs 15 residues. V was clipped by 1 base and J by 0 bases, with 9 bases between them. Written as DNA, the CDR3 is TGTGCCAGCAGTTTATACAGTCCGATGAACACTGAAGCTTTCTTT. This codes for CASSLYSPMNTEAFF.

V usage is TRBV19 and J usage is TRBJ1-3; D is uncertain. The CDR3 sequence is 13 residues long. Germline V gene sequence: CDR1 LNHDA, CDR2 SQIVND (reference sequence). The V end lost 3 bases, the J end lost 5 bases, and 8 bases lay between the germline ends. This CDR3 reads CASSMQVRNTIYF. CDR3 DNA sequence: TGTGCCAGTAGTATGCAGGTTCGAAACACCATATATTTT.

The chain employs TRBV7-2 and TRBJ2-1; 8 positions match TRBD2. Looked up from germline, CDR1 is SGHTA and CDR2 is FQGNSA. This CDR3 has 16 residues. Trimming took 3 bases from V and 5 from J; bases not matched to a gene: 9. The CDR3 loop is CASSFVSGAGDNEQFF. The CDR3 coding sequence is TGTGCCAGCAGCTTCGTCTCGGGAGCGGGGGACAATGAGCAGTTCTTC.

The chain recombines TRBV9 with TRBJ2-3; 8 bases match TRBD1. The CDR3 covers 15 residues. CDR1 is SGDLS, CDR2 YYNGEE, per germline. V dropped 1 base and J dropped 2; count of bases not matched to a gene: 3. The CDR3 loop is CASSVQGAHTDTQYF. The CDR3 DNA reads TGTGCCAGCAGCGTACAGGGGGCGCACACAGATACGCAGTATTTT.

The count of this clone is one. The chain employs TRBV7-2 and TRBJ2-3, with a tentative D call TRBD2 (5 bases). V gave up 2 bases and J gave up 0 bases, with 9 bases separating them. The CDR3 loop spans 15 amino acids. Germline CDR1 SGHTA, CDR2 FQGNSA. The CDR3 coding sequence is TGTGCCAGCAGCTTAAGAGGGAGTAGCACAGATACGCAGTATTTT. It is translated as CASSLRGSSTDTQYF.

V gene TRBV5-4 combines with J gene TRBJ2-3; 9 nucleotides agree with TRBD1. Trimming removed 5 bases from V and 5 bases from J; junction bases left unmatched: 3. The CDR3 runs to 13 residues. Germline CDR1 and CDR2: SGHNT and YYREEE (reference sequence). In DNA form, the CDR3 reads TGTGCCAGCAGGGACAGGGGTGGAGATACGCAGTATTTT. It codes for CASRDRGGDTQYF.

This chain joins TRBV2 and TRBJ2-1; weak D call: TRBD2 (5 bases). The CDR3 extends over 11 amino acids. Deletions cut 2 bases from V and 10 bases from J, with 6 bases between. Germline V gives CDR1 SNHLY, CDR2 FYNNEI. Here the CDR3 reads CASSELAEQFF. The CDR3 DNA reads as TGTGCCAGCAGTGAACTAGCCGAGCAGTTCTTC.